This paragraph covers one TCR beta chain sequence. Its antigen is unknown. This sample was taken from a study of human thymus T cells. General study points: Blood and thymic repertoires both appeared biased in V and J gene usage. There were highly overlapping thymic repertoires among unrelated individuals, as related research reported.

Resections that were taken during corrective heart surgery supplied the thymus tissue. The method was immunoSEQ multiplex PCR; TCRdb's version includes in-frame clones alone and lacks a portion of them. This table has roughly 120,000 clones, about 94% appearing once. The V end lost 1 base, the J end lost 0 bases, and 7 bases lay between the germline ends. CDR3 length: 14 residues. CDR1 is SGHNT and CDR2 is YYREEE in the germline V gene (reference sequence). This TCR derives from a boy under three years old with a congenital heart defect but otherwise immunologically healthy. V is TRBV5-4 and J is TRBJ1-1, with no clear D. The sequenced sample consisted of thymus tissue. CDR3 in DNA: TGTGCCAGCAGCTTGTCGCAGTTGAACACTGAAGCTTTCTTT. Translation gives CASSLSQLNTEAFF.